This T cell receptor beta chain was identified in a study of cytomegalovirus exposure and HLA in healthy donors. Primers for the PCR totalled 60 Vbeta and 13 Jbeta. Only in-frame clones appear in the TCRdb table, and some are missing; sequencing was by immunoSEQ multiplex PCR. This table holds hundreds of thousands of clones, almost 80% found once. Germline CDR1 SGHNT, CDR2 YYREEE (reference sequence). This CDR3 contains 12 residues. V was cut by 0 bases and J by 13 bases, with 13 bases left in between. The receptor was isolated from a male donor in good health and CMV-seronegative. This sequence joins TRBV5-4 and TRBJ1-2; D possibly corresponds to TRBD1 (6 bases). Sequenced: PBMCs. CDR3 amino acids: CASSLDTGLPTF. CDR3 bases: TGTGCCAGCAGCTTGGATACAGGGCTCCCCACCTTC.